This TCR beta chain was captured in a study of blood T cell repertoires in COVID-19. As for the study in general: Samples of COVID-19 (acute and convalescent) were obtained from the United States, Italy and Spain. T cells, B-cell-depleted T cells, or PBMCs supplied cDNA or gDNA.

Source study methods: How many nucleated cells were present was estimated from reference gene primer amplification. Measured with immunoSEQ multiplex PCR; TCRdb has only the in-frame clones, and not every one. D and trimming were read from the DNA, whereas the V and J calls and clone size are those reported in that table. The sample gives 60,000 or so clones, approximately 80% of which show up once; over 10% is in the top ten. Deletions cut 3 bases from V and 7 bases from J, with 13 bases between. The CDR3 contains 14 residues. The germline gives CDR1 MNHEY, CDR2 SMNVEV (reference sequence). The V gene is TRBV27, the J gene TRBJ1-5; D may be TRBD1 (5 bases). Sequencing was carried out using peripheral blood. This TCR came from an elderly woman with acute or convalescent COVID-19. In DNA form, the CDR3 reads TGTGCCAGCAGTTTCGACAGTTTCACACAGCCCCAGCATTTT. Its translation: CASSFDSFTQPQHF.